The clone carrying this TCR beta chain appeared many times. The antigen is undetermined. CDR1 and CDR2 from the germline V gene are MDHEN and SYDVKM. V was shortened by 7 bases and J by 2 bases, with 18 bases between the two germline ends. The CDR3 runs 15 residues. The iRepertoire nested amplicon-rescue multiplex PCR amplified TCR alpha and beta CDR3s from RNA. For one-step reverse transcription and amplification, 100-400 ng of tissue mRNA or PBMC total RNA was used. TCRdb reprocessed the multiplex PCR reads with MiXCR, giving one entry per CDR3 protein. The table lists tens of thousands of distinct CDR3 sequences, approximately 39% of them singletons, with around two fifths in the top ten. This sample is drawn from a study of glioma-infiltrating T cells. The study's findings and limits: Tissue and blood shared very few CDR3 sequences. Above-expected tissue-blood divergence occurred in all gliomas, most in low-grade ones.

The source of this sequence is a human donor with low-grade glioma or glioblastoma, undergoing nonglioma brain surgery, or in good health (not recorded which). V and J are TRBV28 and TRBJ2-7; D possibly corresponds to TRBD2 (5 bases). The sample taken for sequencing was glioma tissue, nonneoplastic brain tissue, or PBMCs (not recorded which). The CDR3 DNA sequence: TGTGCCAGCAAAATAGGCCGGACTGGACCCTACGAGCAGTACTTC. It encodes CASKIGRTGPYEQYF.